Listed below are T cell receptor beta chains from one sample, sequenced in a study of blood T cell repertoires in COVID-19. Profiling relied on immunoSEQ multiplex PCR, and the TCRdb table lists in-frame clones only, not all of them. This table has approximately 31,000 clones, over 75% appearing once. Specimen: peripheral blood. The receptors were gathered from an elderly man with active COVID-19. CDR3s include the opening cysteine and the closing phenylalanine or tryptophan. Each record gives: clone size, D gene, V gene, J gene, CDR3 protein, CDR3 DNA. The D gene is left open where the match is weak. Where a row states a size, it is once, few, many or the class of an expanded clone; other rows omit it.

size: NA; D: TRBD1; V: TRBV4-3; J: TRBJ1-5; CDR3: CASSQTTGAGQPQHF; DNA: TGCGCCAGCAGCCAAACGACAGGGGCCGGACAGCCCCAGCATTTT
size: NA; D: TRBD2; V: TRBV11-2; J: TRBJ2-7; CDR3: CASSRSGGASYEQYF; DNA: TGTGCCAGCAGCCGTAGCGGGGGGGCATCCTACGAGCAGTACTTC
size: once; D: NA; V: TRBV7-9; J: TRBJ1-2; CDR3: CASSLQGSYGYTF; DNA: TGTGCCAGCAGCTTACAGGGGTCCTATGGCTACACCTTC
size: NA; D: TRBD2; V: TRBV7-2; J: TRBJ2-2; CDR3: CASSYRTSAGELFF; DNA: TGTGCCAGCAGCTATCGGACTAGTGCCGGGGAGCTGTTTTTT
size: medium-sized; D: NA; V: TRBV19; J: TRBJ1-1; CDR3: CASSLGGRYTEAFF; DNA: TGTGCCAGTAGTTTGGGGGGGCGGTATACTGAAGCTTTCTTT
size: NA; D: NA; V: TRBV19; J: TRBJ1-1; CDR3: CASSIGGVMNTEAFF; DNA: TGTGCCAGTAGTATAGGGGGGGTCATGAACACTGAAGCTTTCTTT
size: NA; D: NA; V: TRBV5-1; J: TRBJ1-1; CDR3: CASSFTGNTEAFF; DNA: TGCGCCAGCAGCTTTACGGGGAACACTGAAGCTTTCTTT
size: NA; D: NA; V: TRBV6-5; J: TRBJ1-2; CDR3: CASSRGYGYTF; DNA: TGTGCCAGCAGCAGAGGCTATGGCTACACCTTC
size: NA; D: NA; V: TRBV5-8; J: TRBJ1-4; CDR3: CASSLGHINEKLFF; DNA: TGTGCCAGCAGCTTGGGACACATTAATGAAAAACTGTTTTTT
size: NA; D: TRBD1; V: TRBV29-1; J: TRBJ2-7; CDR3: CSVEGGRDREGRQYF; DNA: TGCAGCGTTGAAGGAGGCCGGGACAGGGAGGGGAGGCAGTACTTC
size: once; D: TRBD1; V: TRBV5-4; J: TRBJ1-2; CDR3: CASSLRTTGQGVVYGYTF; DNA: TGTGCCAGCAGCTTACGTACGACGGGACAGGGGGTGGTCTATGGCTACACCTTC
size: NA; D: TRBD2; V: TRBV3-1/TRBV3-2; J: TRBJ2-7; CDR3: CASSYPGLDLRGQYF; DNA: TGTGCCAGCAGTTATCCGGGACTAGACCTACGTGGGCAGTACTTC
size: few; D: TRBD1; V: TRBV6-2/TRBV6-3; J: TRBJ1-5; CDR3: CASSSRGSNQPQHF; DNA: TGTGCCAGCAGCAGCAGGGGGAGCAATCAGCCCCAGCATTTT
size: NA; D: TRBD1; V: TRBV19; J: TRBJ2-7; CDR3: CASSQDRSLGEQYF; DNA: TGTGCCAGTAGTCAGGACAGGTCGTTGGGGGAGCAGTACTTC
size: NA; D: NA; V: TRBV5-1; J: TRBJ1-2; CDR3: CASSTSGAYGYTF; DNA: TGCGCCAGCAGCACATCAGGGGCATATGGCTACACCTTC
size: NA; D: TRBD1; V: TRBV18; J: TRBJ2-1; CDR3: CASSPLTGGSLSNEQFF; DNA: TGTGCCAGCTCACCTTTGACAGGGGGCTCCCTAAGTAATGAGCAGTTCTTC
size: medium-sized; D: TRBD2; V: TRBV5-6; J: TRBJ2-5; CDR3: CASETSEQETQYF; DNA: TGTGCCAGCGAAACTAGCGAGCAAGAGACCCAGTACTTC
size: NA; D: NA; V: TRBV6-7; J: TRBJ1-4; CDR3: CASSRSGCSNEKLFF; DNA: TGTGCCAGCAGTCGATCAGGGTGTTCTAATGAAAAACTGTTTTTT
size: NA; D: NA; V: TRBV7-8; J: TRBJ2-7; CDR3: CASSSGTLPYEQYF; DNA: TGTGCCAGCAGCTCCGGGACTCTTCCCTACGAGCAGTACTTC
size: NA; D: TRBD1; V: TRBV28; J: TRBJ2-5; CDR3: CASRSGTDILETQYF; DNA: TGTGCCAGCAGATCCGGGACAGACATTTTGGAGACCCAGTACTTC